Below, 2 T cell receptor beta chains from the same sample are listed, as sequenced in a study of cytomegalovirus exposure and HLA in healthy donors. Primers included in the PCR were 60 Vbeta and 13 Jbeta primers. Produced via immunoSEQ multiplex PCR; TCRdb's table is partial and in-frame only. The sample yields approximately 160,000 clones, around 85% seen once. The sample taken for sequencing was PBMCs. These receptor sequences come from a human donor in good health.

A word on this clone: It is likely a read error, because the conserved phenylalanine at the end of the CDR3 is missing. This chain joins TRBV13 and TRBJ2-2; 7 bases fit TRBD1. The CDR3 length is 14 residues. Germline CDR1 is PRHDT and CDR2 is FYEKMQ (reference sequence). J gave up 1 base and V 6 bases, and 2 bases lay outside the gene matches. The CDR3 is CASRRTGNTGELFS. DNA of the CDR3: TGTGCCAGCAGGAGGACAGGGAACACCGGGGAGCTGTTTTCT.

V is TRBV27 and J is TRBJ1-6; 9 bases fit TRBD1. This CDR3 has 14 amino acids. Germline CDR1 is MNHEY and CDR2 is SMNVEV (reference sequence). The V segment lost 8 bases and the J segment 10 bases; nucleotides outside the gene matches: 9. The CDR3 DNA sequence: TGTGCCAGCGAACCGACAGGGGGGAGCTCACCCCTCCACTTT. This codes for CASEPTGGSSPLHF.